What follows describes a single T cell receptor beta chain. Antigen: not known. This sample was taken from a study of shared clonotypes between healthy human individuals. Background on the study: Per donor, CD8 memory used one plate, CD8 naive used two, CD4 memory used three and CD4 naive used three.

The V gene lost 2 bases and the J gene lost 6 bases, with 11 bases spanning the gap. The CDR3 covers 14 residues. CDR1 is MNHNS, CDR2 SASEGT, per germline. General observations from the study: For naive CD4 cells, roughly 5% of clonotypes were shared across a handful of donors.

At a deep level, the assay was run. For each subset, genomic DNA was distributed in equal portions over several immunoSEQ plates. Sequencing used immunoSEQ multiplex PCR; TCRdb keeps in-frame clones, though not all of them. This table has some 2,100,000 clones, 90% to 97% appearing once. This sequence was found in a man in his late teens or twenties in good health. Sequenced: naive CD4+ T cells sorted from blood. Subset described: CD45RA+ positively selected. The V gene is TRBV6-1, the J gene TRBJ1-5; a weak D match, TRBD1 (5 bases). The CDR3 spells CASSERGRGQPQHF. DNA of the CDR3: TGTGCCAGCAGTGAAAGGGGACGAGGTCAGCCCCAGCATTTT.